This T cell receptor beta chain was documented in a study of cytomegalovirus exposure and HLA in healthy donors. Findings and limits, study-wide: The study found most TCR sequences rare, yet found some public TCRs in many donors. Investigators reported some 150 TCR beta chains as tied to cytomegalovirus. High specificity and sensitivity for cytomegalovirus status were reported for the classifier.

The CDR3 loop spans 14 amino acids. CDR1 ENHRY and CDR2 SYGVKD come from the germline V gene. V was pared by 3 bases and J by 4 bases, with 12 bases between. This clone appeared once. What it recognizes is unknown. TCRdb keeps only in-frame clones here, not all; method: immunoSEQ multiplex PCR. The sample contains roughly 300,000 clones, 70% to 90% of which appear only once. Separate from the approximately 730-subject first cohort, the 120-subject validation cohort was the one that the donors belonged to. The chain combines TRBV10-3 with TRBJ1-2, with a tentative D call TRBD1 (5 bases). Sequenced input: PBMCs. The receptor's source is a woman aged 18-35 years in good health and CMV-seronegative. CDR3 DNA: TGTGCCATCAGTGACGGCTCCGGGGGCTATGGCTACACCTTC. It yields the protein CAISDGSGGYGYTF.